This T cell receptor (beta chain) was sequenced during a study of T cells after yellow fever vaccination (dated by TCRdb to about 2019). Turning to the overall study: The SMART-Seq v4 Ultra Low Input RNA kit was used to prepare libraries from fractions with low cell numbers. Bulk TCR alpha and beta repertoires were sequenced longitudinally to track T-cell clones before and after primary and booster YFV17D yellow fever vaccination. Two healthy male donors made up the cohort, one aged 18 to 30 years and the other aged 30 to 40 years. Bulk PBMC replicates and cell subsets were isolated from blood drawn at multiple timepoints before and after both primary and secondary immunization. What the study reported, not specific to this receptor: Because abundant contaminating clonotypes from the bulk population could be contained in FACS-sorted repertoires, computational filtering was required. Most clones expanded after primary vaccination (about 96% of CD4 and roughly 91% of CD8) were re-detected after the booster, suggesting that broad memory maintenance occurred. A small share of clonotypes occurred in both CD4 and CD8 compartments, likely arising from convergent recombination. Because only a couple of donors were included in the study, the extent to which the findings can be generalized is limited. Compared with the primary T-cell response, the secondary T-cell response was faster but weaker, reaching its peak on day 5 rather than on day 15.

TCR cDNA was made using 5'RACE template switching, a step that added a universal primer site and unique molecular identifiers. cDNA synthesis was primed from both the TCR alpha and TCR beta constant segments. Two PCR steps were used to amplify libraries, with sample barcodes and sequencing adapters being added in the second step. Sequencing of libraries was done on Illumina HiSeq 2500 (2x100 bp) or NovaSeq (2x150 bp). In the source study's methods: MIGEC handled demultiplexing of reads and collapsing into UMI consensus sequences, while MiXCR performed V(D)J alignment. Clonotypes responding to the vaccine were identified with edgeR on replicate PBMC samples, with the criteria of FDR below 0.01 and a log2 fold change above 5 up to day 15. Each bulk clonotype received a CD4 or CD8 identity based on whether the sequenced CD4 or CD8 repertoire contained that clonotype at higher abundance. In-frame beta chains were kept once TCRdb had trimmed the public reads at Q25 with fastp and called clones with MiXCR. Each entry is one CDR3 protein sequence, shown with its most common DNA and genes. The V and J calls and clone size are TCRdb's, not the authors'. Present in this sample are about 350,000 distinct CDR3 sequences, about 7.8% of which were seen just once. In total, the top ten clones hold roughly 15% of the sample.

V gives up 3 bases and J gives up 0 bases, and the segment between their germline ends measures 7 bases. Per the germline V gene, SGHRS is the CDR1 and YFSETQ is the CDR2. Inclusive of the bounding cysteine and phenylalanine, the CDR3 is 13 residues long. CDR3 DNA is the only sequence kept; it has 39 bases, read in frame from the first base. This sample's treatment or condition label indicates: live attenuated yellow fever vaccine strain. Two biological replicates of bulk PBMCs were collected at each blood-draw timepoint. PBMCs were isolated from peripheral blood using a standard Ficoll-Paque protocol. RNA was extracted with TriZol from bulk PBMCs, CD4 and CD8 fractions, and dextramer-positive and dextramer-negative fractions. This clonotype has a count of ten or more. It has no known antigen specificity. The input lacks base qualities; no much larger clone sits a single base away.

The clonotype comes from a man between 18 and 35 years old who received the YFV17D yellow fever vaccine. This chain joins TRBV5-1 to TRBJ2-7; no confident D gene assignment can be made. The source was PBMCs, collected 35 to 50 days after the first yellow fever vaccination. The DNA is as follows: TGCGCCAGCAGCTCAGGCACCTCCTACGAGCAGTACTTC. This codes for CASSSGTSYEQYF. The CDR3 plus the reference TRBV5-1 and TRBJ2-7 genes for the other parts give the full variable domain: KAGVTQTPRYLIKTRGQQVTLSCSPISGHRSVSWYQQTPGQGLQFLFEYFSETQRNKGNFPGRFSGRQFSNSRSEMNVSTLELGDSALYLCASSSGTSYEQYFGPGTRLTVT.